These 15 T cell receptor beta chains were sequenced from one sample in a study of blood T cells in healthy people across ages. For the second PCR, which ran for about 6 to 11 cycles, a sample-barcoded 5' primer and a J-beta primer mix were used. TCRdb re-called the 5' RACE reads through MiXCR, storing one row per CDR3 protein. Of about 1.8 million distinct CDR3 sequences listed, just under 50% were seen once; the top ten hold about 2.1%. The sample consisted of blood. These receptors were obtained from a woman in her forties in good health.

The rearrangement uses TRBV20-1 and TRBJ2-7; tentative D call: TRBD1 (6 bases). Between the trimmed V and J ends, which lost 0 bases and 5 bases, there was a span of 14 bases. The CDR3 consists of 14 residues. Germline CDR1 reads DFQATT; CDR2 reads SNEGSKA (reference sequence). CDR3 bases: TGCAGTGCTAGAGACCCTCACAGGGTGGACGAGCAGTACTTC. Translating gives CSARDPHRVDEQYF.

This chain connects TRBV20-1 to TRBJ1-4; 8 bases line up with TRBD1. CDR1 is DFQATT and CDR2 is SNEGSKA in the germline V gene (reference sequence). V was pared by 6 bases and J by 7 bases, with 16 bases of the junction left unmatched. The CDR3 sequence is 16 residues long. CDR3 DNA sequence: TGCAGTGCGGCCGGGACAGGAGAAACAGGAGGTGAAAAACTGTTTTTT. Translation: CSAAGTGETGGEKLFF.

This sequence joins TRBV24-1 and TRBJ2-1, with D possibly matching TRBD1 (7 bases). The V gene's germline CDR1 is KGHDR and CDR2 SFDVKD. V dropped 3 bases and J dropped 3 bases, with 20 bases sitting between them. The CDR3 covers 18 residues. DNA for the CDR3: TGTGCCACCAGTGATCAACTTCGACAGGGCGGGGACTACAATGAGCAGTTCTTC. It translates to CATSDQLRQGGDYNEQFF.

V and J are TRBV5-1 and TRBJ2-1; the D gene is possibly TRBD2 (5 bases). Germline CDR1 is SGHRS and CDR2 is YFSETQ. This CDR3 is 16 amino acids long. The V gene lost 4 bases and the J gene lost 2 bases, with 16 bases spanning the gap. The CDR3 spells CASSAMLAPTYNEQFF. In DNA form, the CDR3 reads TGCGCCAGCAGCGCCATGCTAGCTCCGACCTACAATGAGCAGTTCTTC.

The table lists this clonotype with a few counts. The rearrangement joins TRBV12-3 or TRBV12-4 to TRBJ2-5; weak D call: TRBD2 (5 bases). The CDR3 length is 12 residues. V was trimmed by 6 bases and J by 4 bases, leaving 9 bases between them. Written as DNA, the CDR3 is TGTGCCAGCAGGCCAAGCGGAGAGACCCAGTACTTC. As protein: CASRPSGETQYF.

V gene TRBV11-2 combines with J gene TRBJ2-5, with a possible D match to TRBD2 (5 bases). V was pared by 6 bases and J by 4 bases, with 15 bases between. This CDR3 spans 14 amino acids. The germline V gene has CDR1 SGHAT and CDR2 FQNNGV. The chain's CDR3 is CASSAGEMAETQYF. Here the CDR3 DNA reads TGTGCCAGCAGTGCTGGGGAGATGGCAGAGACCCAGTACTTC. Full variable domain (missing parts from reference TRBV11-2 and TRBJ2-5): EAGVAQSPRYKIIEKRQSVAFWCNPISGHATLYWYQQILGQGPKLLIQFQNNGVVDDSQLPKDRFSAERLKGVDSTLKIQPAKLEDSAVYLCASSAGEMAETQYFGPGTRLLVL.

The rearrangement links TRBV28 to TRBJ1-5, with unresolved D. The CDR3 sequence is 13 residues long. In germline, CDR1 is MDHEN, CDR2 SYDVKM. Trimming shortened V by 7 bases and J by 11 bases, and 18 bases separated the two germline ends. In DNA form, the CDR3 reads TGTGCCAGCATAGATAACGGTGGTAGGGCCCAGCATTTT. This sequence encodes CASIDNGGRAQHF.

The rearrangement joins TRBV4-3 to TRBJ2-1, with D possibly being TRBD2 (5 bases). CDR3 length: 13 amino acids. V lost 3 bases and J lost 13, with 16 bases in between. Looked up from germline, CDR1 is LGHNA and CDR2 is YSLEER. The CDR3 DNA is TGCGCCAGCAGCCATGCCCTGGGAGAGACCCAGTTCTTC. It specifies CASSHALGETQFF.

The CDR3 DNA reads as TGTGCCAGCAGTGATTATTTGGGGACAGGGAATTCATATTCACCCCTCCACTTT. It encodes CASSDYLGTGNSYSPLHF. This chain links TRBV6-1 with TRBJ1-6, with 9 nucleotides matching TRBD1. Germline CDR1 is MNHNS and CDR2 is SASEGT. The CDR3 loop spans 18 amino acids. Trimming cost V 3 bases and J 8 bases; bases outside gene matches: 14.

V usage is TRBV20-1 and J usage is TRBJ1-2; D is undetermined. The CDR3 consists of 11 residues. V was cut by 5 bases and J by 7 bases, with 11 bases left in between. Germline assignment: CDR1 DFQATT and CDR2 SNEGSKA (reference sequence). CDR3 residues: CSAFVGPGYTF. DNA for the CDR3: TGCAGTGCTTTTGTAGGACCTGGCTACACCTTC.

This chain links TRBV6-2 or TRBV6-3 with TRBJ2-1; 9 bases fit TRBD1. Germline loops: CDR1 MNHEY, CDR2 SVGEGT. Trimming at V came to 10 bases and at J to 4 bases, leaving 5 bases not matched to a gene. The CDR3 covers 13 residues. CDR3 sequence reads: CAITGGVYNEQFF. CDR3 coding DNA: TGTGCCATAACAGGGGGCGTTTACAATGAGCAGTTCTTC.

This clonotype was seen only a few times. The chain combines TRBV20-1 with TRBJ2-6; D may be TRBD1 (6 bases). Trimming cost V 5 bases and J 4 bases, with 15 bases left between them. Germline assignment: CDR1 DFQATT and CDR2 SNEGSKA (reference sequence). The CDR3 is 15 amino acids. The CDR3 loop reads CSADYRDSGANVLTF. The CDR3 DNA follows: TGCAGTGCTGACTACAGGGATTCAGGGGCCAACGTCCTGACTTTC.

This chain joins TRBV24-1 and TRBJ2-1, with 9 bases matching TRBD1. V lost 1 base, J lost 3 bases, and 3 bases stayed unmatched. Germline V gene lookup returns CDR1 KGHDR and CDR2 SFDVKD. The CDR3 has 16 amino acids. CDR3 nucleotide sequence: TGTGCCACCAGTGATTTTGGGACAGGGAGCTACAATGAGCAGTTCTTC. This gives the protein CATSDFGTGSYNEQFF.

In this sample, this clonotype turned up a few times. The CDR3 region is CSAHGLRDGQETQYF. The CDR3 DNA reads TGCAGTGCTCACGGCCTCCGGGACGGACAAGAGACCCAGTACTTC. J is TRBJ2-5 and V is TRBV20-1; either TRBD1 or TRBD2 may fit D (5 bases each). Germline V gene lookup returns CDR1 DFQATT and CDR2 SNEGSKA (reference sequence). There are 15 residues in the CDR3. V was cut by 5 bases and J by 2 bases, with 18 bases left in between.

The chain is built from TRBV2 and TRBJ1-6, with 12 bases fitting TRBD1. CDR3 length: 15 residues. V shed 4 bases and J 9 bases; nucleotides not matched to a gene: 4. Germline loops: CDR1 SNHLY, CDR2 FYNNEI. The DNA of the CDR3 is TGTGCCAGCAGTGTCGGGACAGGGGGCAGTTCACCCCTCCACTTT. Translated, it gives CASSVGTGGSSPLHF.